Below, 7 T cell receptor beta chains from the same sample are listed, as sequenced in a study of blood T cell repertoires in COVID-19. Profiled with immunoSEQ multiplex PCR; TCRdb holds only in-frame clones, not every one. Seen here are 250,000 to 350,000 clones, around 90% observed once, and the top ten hold about a fifth. Material for sequencing was PBMCs or T cells enriched from blood (not recorded which). Every receptor here comes from a woman in her thirties who had recovered from COVID-19.

The chain combines TRBV27 with TRBJ2-2; D remains ambiguous. The V end was cut by 3 bases, the J end by 1 base, with 12 bases between. Germline CDR1 reads MNHEY; CDR2 reads SMNVEV (reference sequence). This CDR3 comprises 16 residues. This chain's CDR3 is CASSFIAAQNTGELFF. CDR3 DNA sequence: TGTGCCAGCAGTTTTATAGCAGCGCAGAACACCGGGGAGCTGTTTTTT.

The chain is built from TRBV2 and TRBJ2-2; D remains unclear. Germline V gene lookup returns CDR1 SNHLY and CDR2 FYNNEI. V shed 7 bases and J shed 2 bases, with 14 bases lying between them. The CDR3 is made up of 15 amino acids. The CDR3 nucleotides are TGTGCCAGCACCACAGACGGAAGAAACACCGGGGAGCTGTTTTTT. Translating gives CASTTDGRNTGELFF.

The V and J genes are TRBV27 and TRBJ2-2, with a tentative D call TRBD1 (6 bases). The CDR3 contains 15 residues. V was clipped by 3 bases and J by 4 bases, with 12 bases between them. Germline assignment: CDR1 MNHEY and CDR2 SMNVEV (reference sequence). The chain's CDR3 is CASSFSGVGTGELFF. The CDR3 DNA sequence: TGTGCCAGCAGTTTTTCAGGGGTGGGCACCGGGGAGCTGTTTTTT.

Points on this clone: This sample also contains other DNA sequences that code for the same CDR3. This sequence joins TRBV28 and TRBJ1-2; 8 nucleotides agree with TRBD1. Germline V gene lookup returns CDR1 MDHEN and CDR2 SYDVKM. The V gene end was trimmed by 3 bases and the J gene end by 4 bases; junction bases not matched to a gene: 4. The CDR3 length is 14 residues. The CDR3: CASSFGQGGYGYTF. As DNA, the CDR3 is TGTGCCAGCAGTTTTGGACAGGGTGGCTATGGCTACACCTTC.

CDR3 nucleotides: TGCGCCAGCAGCCCCCGGACTAGCGGGGGGTACGAGCAGTACTTC. It codes for CASSPRTSGGYEQYF. The chain has TRBV4-1 and TRBJ2-7; 14 nucleotides agree with TRBD2. CDR1 MGHRA and CDR2 YSYEKL come from the germline V gene. J was trimmed by 4 bases and V by 4 bases; bases with no gene match: 3. The CDR3 runs 15 residues.

This chain connects TRBV3-1 (or the pseudogene TRBV3-2) to TRBJ2-7, with 7 bases lining up with TRBD1. J was trimmed by 7 bases and V by 1 base; bases with no gene match: 4. The CDR3 length is 13 residues. The germline V gene encodes CDR1 LGHDT and CDR2 YNNKEL (reference sequence). Here the CDR3 DNA reads TGTGCCAGCAGCCAAGGACAGGGTAGAGAGCAGTACTTC. Protein sequence: CASSQGQGREQYF.

This chain links TRBV11-2 with TRBJ2-2; 8 bases align to TRBD1. Trimming at V came to 1 base and at J to 0 bases, leaving 10 bases not matched to a gene. CDR3 length equals 19 residues. CDR1 SGHAT and CDR2 FQNNGV come from the germline V gene. The DNA for the CDR3 is TGTGCCAGCAGCTTAGGAGGGTGGCAGGGGGCGTCGAACACCGGGGAGCTGTTTTTT. Translating it yields CASSLGGWQGASNTGELFF.